This TCR beta chain came from a study of blood T cell repertoires in COVID-19. Study-wide context: Donors in the United States, Italy and Spain gave samples during acute or convalescent COVID-19.

Original data processing: Estimated nucleated cell counts came from reference gene primer amplification. Clones were sequenced by immunoSEQ multiplex PCR, and TCRdb holds only the in-frame ones, with some missing. V, J and clone size are those of that table, while D and trimming were read from the DNA. Of about 110,000 clones in the sample, roughly 84% were seen once. The V gene's germline CDR1 is LNHDA and CDR2 SQIVND (reference sequence). This CDR3 spans 15 amino acids. The sample was peripheral blood. The rearrangement joins TRBV19 to TRBJ2-1, with D maybe TRBD1 (5 bases). The sequence came from an elderly woman with active or convalescent COVID-19. The CDR3 DNA reads as TGTGCTCCCACGCTGGGCAGGGTAACCTACAATGAGCAGTTCTTC. Amino acids: CAPTLGRVTYNEQFF.